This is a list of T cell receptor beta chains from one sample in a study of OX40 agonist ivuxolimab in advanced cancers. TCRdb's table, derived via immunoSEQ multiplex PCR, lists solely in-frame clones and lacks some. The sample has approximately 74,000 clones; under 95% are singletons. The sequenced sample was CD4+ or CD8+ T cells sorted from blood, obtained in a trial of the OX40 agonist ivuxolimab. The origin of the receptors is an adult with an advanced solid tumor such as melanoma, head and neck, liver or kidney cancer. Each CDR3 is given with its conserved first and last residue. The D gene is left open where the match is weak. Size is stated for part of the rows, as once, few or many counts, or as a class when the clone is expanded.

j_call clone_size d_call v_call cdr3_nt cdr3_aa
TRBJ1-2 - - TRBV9 TGTGCCAGCAGCGTCAGTGGGCCCTCCTATGGCTACACCTTC CASSVSGPSYGYTF
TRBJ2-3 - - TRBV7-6 TGTGCCAGCAGCTTAGGGACCTCAAAGCCCACAGATACGCAGTATTTT CASSLGTSKPTDTQYF
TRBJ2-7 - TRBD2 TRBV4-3 TGCGCCAGCAGCCAAGAATGGCTAGCGGGACGCGAGCAGTACTTC CASSQEWLAGREQYF
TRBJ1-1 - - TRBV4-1 TGCGCCAGCAGCCACCAACGAGGAAAGGCCACTGAAGCTTTCTTT CASSHQRGKATEAFF
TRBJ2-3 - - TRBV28 TGTGCCAGCAGTTCCCCCTTAAGCGAGAGCACAGATACGCAGTATTTT CASSSPLSESTDTQYF
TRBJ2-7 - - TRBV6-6 TGTGCCAGCAGTTACCACCGGGGACGCGAGCAGTACTTC CASSYHRGREQYF
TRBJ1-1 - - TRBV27 TGTGCCAGCAGTTTATCTAGGTATACTGAAGCTTTCTTT CASSLSRYTEAFF
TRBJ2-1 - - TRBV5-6 TGTGCCAGCAGCTTAAAGACCGCTAGCGTCTACAATGAGCAGTTCTTC CASSLKTASVYNEQFF
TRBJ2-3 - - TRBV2 TGTGCCACCTCCACAGATACGCAGTATTTT CATSTDTQYF
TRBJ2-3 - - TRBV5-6 TGTGCCAGCAGCTTGGTGGGCCCATGGGGCCTAGATACGCAGTATTTT CASSLVGPWGLDTQYF
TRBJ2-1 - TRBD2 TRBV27 TGTGCCAGCAGTTTGGGAGGGAGCTCCTACAATGAGCAGTTCTTC CASSLGGSSYNEQFF
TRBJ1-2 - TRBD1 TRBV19 TGTGCCAGTAGTATAGATACAAACAGGGGAGCTGCATATGGCTACACCTTC CASSIDTNRGAAYGYTF
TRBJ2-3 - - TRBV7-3 TGTGCCAGCAGCCCCCTGGGGAAGGCGGATACGCAGTATTTT CASSPLGKADTQYF
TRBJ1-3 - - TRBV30 TGTGCCTGGGTTCCCCGGGGGGGCAGCTCTGGAAACACCATATATTTT CAWVPRGGSSGNTIYF
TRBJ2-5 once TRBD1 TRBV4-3 TGCGCCAGCAGCTTAACCGGGACAGGGGAAGAGACCCAGTACTTC CASSLTGTGEETQYF
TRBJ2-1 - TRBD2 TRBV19 TGTGCCAGTAAGCTAGCGGGTAACAATGAGCAGTTCTTC CASKLAGNNEQFF
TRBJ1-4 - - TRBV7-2 TGTGCCAGCAGCTCCGAGGGTAGGACCACAACTAATGAAAAACTGTTTTTT CASSSEGRTTTNEKLFF
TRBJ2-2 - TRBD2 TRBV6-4 TGTGCCAGCAGTTGGACTAGCGGGGATGGCACCGGGGAGCTGTTTTTT CASSWTSGDGTGELFF
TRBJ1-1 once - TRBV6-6 TGTGCCAGCAGTTACGTTCTCGAAGCTTTCTTT CASSYVLEAFF
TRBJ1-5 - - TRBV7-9 TGTGCCAGCAGCTTAGGGGCACCCAATCAGCCCCAGCATTTT CASSLGAPNQPQHF
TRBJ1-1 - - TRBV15 TGTGCCACCAGCCACAGAATAGGAGAAGACACTGAAGCTTTCTTT CATSHRIGEDTEAFF
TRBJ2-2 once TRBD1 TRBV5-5 TGTGCCAGCAGCTTTTTGGACAGGGGGTACGTTGGCGGGGAGCTGTTTTTT CASSFLDRGYVGGELFF
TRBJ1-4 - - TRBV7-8 TGTGCCAGCAGCCACAAAGGAAAACTGTTTTTT CASSHKGKLFF
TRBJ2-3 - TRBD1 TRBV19 TGTGCCAGTACCCGACAGGGGTTGACAGATACGCAGTATTTT CASTRQGLTDTQYF
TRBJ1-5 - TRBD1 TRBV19 TGTGCCAGTAGTATCTCGCGGGACAGCCATCAGCCCCAGCATTTT CASSISRDSHQPQHF
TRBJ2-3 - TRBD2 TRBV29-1 TGCAGCGTTGGACTAGCGGAGGTGGGCACAGATACGCAGTATTTT CSVGLAEVGTDTQYF
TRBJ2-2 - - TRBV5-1 TGCGCCAGCAGCTCCCCCGAAGGAGGTACGGGCGGGGAGCTGTTTTTT CASSSPEGGTGGELFF
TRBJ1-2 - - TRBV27 TGTGCCAGCAGTCTGGGATCACAGGGTAGCTACACCTTC CASSLGSQGSYTF
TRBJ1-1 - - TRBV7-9 TGTGCCAGCAGCTTAGGAGGTTCCGAAGCTTTCTTT CASSLGGSEAFF
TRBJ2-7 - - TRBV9 TGTGCCAGCAGCGCCCCTAGCGATAGTAACGAGCAGTACTTC CASSAPSDSNEQYF
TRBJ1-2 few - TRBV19 TGTGCCAGTAACCTAGGACGGAGGTATGGCTACACCTTC CASNLGRRYGYTF
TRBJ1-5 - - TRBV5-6 TGTGCCAGCAGCCCTGGAGGGGTCAACCAGCCCCAGCATTTT CASSPGGVNQPQHF
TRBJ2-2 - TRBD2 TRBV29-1 TGCAGCGTCGTGATAGCGGGAGGGCCCGGGGAGCTGTTTTTT CSVVIAGGPGELFF
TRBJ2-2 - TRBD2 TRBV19 TGTGCCAGTAGATTGGGACTAGCGGAGAACACCGGGGAGCTGTTTTTT CASRLGLAENTGELFF
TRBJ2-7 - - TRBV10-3 TGTGCCATCAGGGGGGACCCATCCTACGAGCAGTACTTC CAIRGDPSYEQYF
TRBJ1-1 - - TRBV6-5 TGTGCCAGCAGTTACACGGGATATGGGGGCACTGAAGCTTTCTTT CASSYTGYGGTEAFF
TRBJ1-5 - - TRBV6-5 TGTGCCAGCAGTTACGGGCCAACTACTCAGCCCCAGCATTTT CASSYGPTTQPQHF
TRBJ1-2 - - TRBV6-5 TGTGCCAGCAGTGCCCTCGGGACAAATGGCTACACCTTC CASSALGTNGYTF
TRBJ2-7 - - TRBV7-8 TGTGCCAGCAGCTTACGGGAGAGGGAGTTCTACGAGCAGTACTTC CASSLREREFYEQYF
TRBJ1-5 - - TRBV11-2 TGTGCCAGCAGCTTGGACCACGAGGGAAGCAATCAGCCCCAGCATTTT CASSLDHEGSNQPQHF
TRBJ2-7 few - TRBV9 TGTGCCAGCAGCGCAATACCCACAGAAGAGCAGTACTTC CASSAIPTEEQYF
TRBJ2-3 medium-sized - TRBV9 TGTGCCAGCAGCCCAGGACATTCAGATACGCAGTATTTT CASSPGHSDTQYF
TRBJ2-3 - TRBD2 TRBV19 TGTGCCAGTACTCCTACCCCACGACTAGCGGAGCCCACAGATACGCAGTATTTT CASTPTPRLAEPTDTQYF
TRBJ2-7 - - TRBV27 TGTGCCAGCTCTGTATGGGAAAACGGCGAGCAGTACTTC CASSVWENGEQYF
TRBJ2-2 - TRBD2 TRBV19 TGTGCCAGTAGTATGGGAGGGGACAACACCGGGGAGCTGTTTTTT CASSMGGDNTGELFF
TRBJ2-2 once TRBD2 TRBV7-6 TGTGCCAGCAGCTTAGTGGAAACTAGCGGGGGCCTGGGCACCGGGGAGCTGTTTTTT CASSLVETSGGLGTGELFF
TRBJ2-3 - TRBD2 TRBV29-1 TGCAGCGCCGAGGGAGTACTAGCGGGGGGGCCGGTGGATACGCAGTATTTT CSAEGVLAGGPVDTQYF
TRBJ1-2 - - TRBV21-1 TGTGCCAGCAGCAAAGCGAGGGGTGTAGATGGCTACACCTTC CASSKARGVDGYTF
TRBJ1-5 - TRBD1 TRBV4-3 TGCGCCAGCAGCCAAGTGGCGGACAGGGGGGATCAGCCCCAGCATTTT CASSQVADRGDQPQHF
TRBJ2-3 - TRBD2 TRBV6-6 TGTGCCAGCAGTTACCTAGCGGGAACAGATACGCAGTATTTT CASSYLAGTDTQYF
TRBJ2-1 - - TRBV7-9 TGTGCCAGCAGCCCCGACAGGTTGTCCGATGAGCAGTTCTTC CASSPDRLSDEQFF
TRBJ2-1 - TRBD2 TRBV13 TGTGCCAGCAGCAGAGGGGTAGCGGGGTACTCAAGTTCTGGTGAGCAGTTCTTC CASSRGVAGYSSSGEQFF
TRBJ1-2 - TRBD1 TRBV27 TGTGCCAGCAGTTTTGGGGGACAGGGGGCTCCTGGCTACACCTTC CASSFGGQGAPGYTF
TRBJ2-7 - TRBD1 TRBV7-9 TGTGCCAGCAGCTTAGAGAACAGGGGGCGCAAAGAGCAGTACTTC CASSLENRGRKEQYF
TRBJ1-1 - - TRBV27 TGTGCCAGCAGTCCTAGGATGGACACTGAAGCTTTCTTT CASSPRMDTEAFF
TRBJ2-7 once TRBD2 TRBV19 TGTGCCAGTAGTATAGGCGGGAGCCTACGGTGGTACGAGCAGTACTTC CASSIGGSLRWYEQYF